This TCR beta chain was documented in a study of glioma-infiltrating T cells after dendritic cell vaccination. The wider study: Patients had newly diagnosed or recurrent glioblastoma and received dendritic cell vaccines. Between the early 2000s and the early 2010s, patients got autologous tumor lysate-pulsed dendritic cell vaccines. Study findings and constraints: TCR clonality showed no direct relationship with survival.

Primers: 60 V beta forward and 13 J beta reverse. TCRdb's table, derived via immunoSEQ multiplex PCR, lists solely in-frame clones and lacks some. Seen here are roughly 100,000 clones, nearly 90% observed once, and the top ten hold around 2.6%. About this clone itself: Its specificity is not known.

This CDR3 region has 15 residues. Looked up from germline, CDR1 is SGHRS and CDR2 is YFSETQ. V gave up 2 bases and J gave up 6 bases; unmatched junction bases: 3. As for time point: after dendritic cell vaccination, including at tumor progression/relapse. The chain carries TRBV5-1 and TRBJ2-6; 9 bases match TRBD1. The receptor comes from a human donor with glioblastoma. This material consisted of blood, taken after dendritic cell vaccination. The CDR3 DNA is TGCGCCAGCAGCTTAGGACAGGGGATGGCCAACGTCCTGACTTTC. This translates into CASSLGQGMANVLTF. Together with reference TRBV5-1 and TRBJ2-6, the CDR3 gives the full variable domain: KAGVTQTPRYLIKTRGQQVTLSCSPISGHRSVSWYQQTPGQGLQFLFEYFSETQRNKGNFPGRFSGRQFSNSRSEMNVSTLELGDSALYLCASSLGQGMANVLTFGAGSRLTVL.